This T cell receptor (beta chain) is from a study of regulatory T cells in long-lasting Graves disease. Combining iRepertoire HTBI primers with Arm-PCR of CDR3 regions, the authors built TCR beta libraries. TCRdb passed the multiplex PCR reads through MiXCR, listing each CDR3 protein once. This table holds about 620,000 distinct CDR3 sequences, under 20% found once. As to time point: newly diagnosed GD, antithyroid drugs for less than 3 months. Making the TCR library involved RNA that had been extracted from PBMCs. The CDR3 consists of 13 residues. Germline CDR1 MNHNS, CDR2 SASEGT. Losses at the gene ends were 6 bases for V and 3 bases for J; bases not matched to a gene: 5. In addition, the sample was reused for a study of T cells in Graves' hyperthyroidism and ophthalmopathy.

The sequencing here drew on peripheral blood mononuclear cells (PBMCs), taken at new diagnosis, from a patient treated with antithyroid drugs. This sequence was found in a woman in her twenties or thirties with Graves disease. The chain uses TRBV6-1 and TRBJ2-7; 7 positions match TRBD1. As DNA, the CDR3 is TGTGCCAGCAGGCAGGGACAGAACTACGAGCAGTACTTC. Protein product: CASRQGQNYEQYF.